A single sample is the source of the 22 T cell receptor beta chains below, sequenced in a study of T cell changes during pregnancy in multiple sclerosis (dated by TCRdb to between 2017 and 2020). Libraries came from the immunoSEQ multiplex PCR assay. The source is immuneACCESS, and TCRdb retained only in-frame sequences with V and J called. Part of the clones is not carried over; for the studies checked, unresolved V genes explain less than half of this, and the remainder is unexplained. Here the sample has about 42,000 clones; approximately 80% occur a single time. The ten largest make up 0.55% to 0.75% of the sample. The input for sequencing was CD4+ T cells from peripheral blood mononuclear cells, taken before pregnancy. These receptors were taken from a female donor with multiple sclerosis, enrolled in a pregnancy study.

The chain carries TRBV6-1 and TRBJ2-3; 11 bases map to TRBD2. V dropped 2 bases and J dropped 2; count of bases not matched to a gene: 3. This CDR3 is 16 amino acids long. Germline V CDR1 and CDR2: MNHNS, SASEGT. CDR3 loop: CASSELAGGFTDTQYF. DNA of the CDR3: TGTGCCAGCAGTGAACTAGCGGGGGGATTCACAGATACGCAGTATTTT.

This clone has a handful of counts. The chain has TRBV4-2 and TRBJ1-2; D is possibly TRBD1 (5 bases). The germline CDR1 and CDR2 sequences are LGHNA and YNFKEQ. The V and J ends lost 0 bases and 2 bases respectively, with 13 bases between them. The CDR3 length is 16 residues. The CDR3 loop is CASSQERTNSNYGYTF. DNA for the CDR3: TGTGCCAGCAGCCAAGAGCGGACAAACTCAAACTATGGCTACACCTTC.

This chain joins TRBV5-1 and TRBJ1-3; D might be TRBD1 (5 bases). The germline CDR1 and CDR2 sequences are SGHRS and YFSETQ. Deletions cut 3 bases from V and 7 bases from J, with 11 bases between. This CDR3 spans 13 amino acids. The CDR3 here is CASSSDMRNTIYF. For the CDR3, the DNA is TGCGCCAGCAGCTCGGACATGCGGAACACCATATATTTT.

This rearrangement joins TRBV29-1 to TRBJ1-1; D remains ambiguous. The CDR3 covers 14 residues. V shed 3 bases and J shed 4 bases, with 15 bases lying between them. CDR1 is SQVTM and CDR2 is ANQGSEA in the germline V gene. DNA of the CDR3: TGCAGCGTTGATACATTCCTACCGGGCACTGAAGCTTTCTTT. Encoded protein: CSVDTFLPGTEAFF.

The genes are TRBV2 and TRBJ2-7, with 11 bases fitting TRBD2. In germline, CDR1 is SNHLY, CDR2 FYNNEI. V dropped 5 bases and J dropped 5; count of bases not matched to a gene: 5. This CDR3 region has 14 residues. The CDR3 here is CASSFSGGADEQYF. The DNA of the CDR3 is TGTGCCAGCAGTTTTAGCGGGGGGGCAGACGAGCAGTACTTC.

This sequence joins TRBV25-1 and TRBJ2-1; 15 bases map to TRBD2. The V gene end was trimmed by 3 bases and the J gene end by 7 bases; junction bases not matched to a gene: 1. This CDR3 spans 15 amino acids. Germline V lookup: CDR1 MGHDK, CDR2 SYGVNS. The CDR3 bases are TGTGCCAGCAGTGATGGACTAGCGGGAGGGAATGAGCAGTTCTTC. It encodes CASSDGLAGGNEQFF.

This chain links TRBV6-1 with TRBJ1-2; D not certain. The CDR3 has 14 amino acids. Trimming shortened V by 2 bases and J by 4 bases, and 11 bases separated the two germline ends. Germline CDR1 reads MNHNS; CDR2 reads SASEGT. The CDR3 here is CASSELGGSYGYTF. The DNA of the CDR3 is TGTGCCAGCAGTGAACTTGGTGGCTCCTATGGCTACACCTTC.

The rearrangement uses TRBV10-3 and TRBJ2-7, with D possibly TRBD1 on 6 matching bases. Trimming removed 3 bases at V and 3 bases at J, with 15 bases between. CDR3 size: 15 residues. Germline lookup yields CDR1 ENHRY and CDR2 SYGVKD. In DNA form, the CDR3 reads TGTGCCATCAGTGAATGGCAGGGGAGCGGCTACGAGCAGTACTTC. Translation: CAISEWQGSGYEQYF.

The V and J genes are TRBV4-2 and TRBJ2-7; D is unresolved. V lost 0 bases and J lost 2, with 8 bases in between. Germline values: CDR1 LGHNA, CDR2 YNFKEQ. The CDR3 runs to 14 residues. CDR3 DNA: TGTGCCAGCAGCCAAGATGACTCCACCTACGAGCAGTACTTC. Translation gives CASSQDDSTYEQYF.

This clone was recorded a few times. V is TRBV4-1 and J is TRBJ2-3; D possibly corresponds to TRBD1 (5 bases). The V end lost 1 base, the J end lost 4 bases, and 18 bases lay between the germline ends. Germline V gives CDR1 MGHRA, CDR2 YSYEKL. The CDR3 has 17 amino acids. The CDR3 reads CASSQGSLGPAADTQYF. The CDR3 DNA is TGCGCCAGCAGCCAAGGGTCATTGGGGCCCGCGGCAGATACGCAGTATTTT.

This chain connects TRBV30 to TRBJ1-2; 9 bases agree with TRBD1. This CDR3 is built from 14 residues. The germline V gene encodes CDR1 GTSNPN and CDR2 SVGIG (reference sequence). V dropped 2 bases and J dropped 4; count of bases not matched to a gene: 5. CDR3 nucleotide sequence: TGTGCCTGGAGTCCCGGACAGGGGACCTATGGCTACACCTTC. Translated: CAWSPGQGTYGYTF.

J is TRBJ1-2 and V is TRBV5-6, with D unclear. The CDR3 extends over 17 amino acids. Germline V gives CDR1 SGHDT, CDR2 YYEEEE. V was cut by 1 base and J by 3 bases, with 19 bases left in between. CDR3 in amino acids: CASSLFAAKTPYYGYTF. For the CDR3, the DNA is TGTGCCAGCAGCTTGTTCGCAGCGAAGACCCCTTACTATGGCTACACCTTC.

The J gene is TRBJ2-3, the V gene TRBV30; D might be TRBD1 (5 bases). The CDR3 is made up of 13 amino acids. Trimming pared 5 bases from V and 6 bases from J, leaving 15 bases between. Germline CDR1 and CDR2: GTSNPN and SVGIG (reference sequence). The CDR3: CAWDASGPDTQYF. Here the CDR3 DNA reads TGTGCCTGGGATGCTTCAGGGCCTGATACGCAGTATTTT.

This clone was observed a single time. This chain uses TRBV5-1 with TRBJ2-1; D might be TRBD2 (6 bases). Germline loops: CDR1 SGHRS, CDR2 YFSETQ. V shed 4 bases and J shed 6 bases, with 23 bases lying between them. CDR3 length: 17 residues. CDR3 sequence: CASSPRVGGAKINEQFF. The CDR3 coding sequence is TGCGCCAGCAGCCCCCGTGTGGGGGGTGCCAAGATCAATGAGCAGTTCTTC.

The chain combines TRBV11-2 with TRBJ1-4; 8 nucleotides align to TRBD1. The CDR3 spans 15 residues. The J segment lost 6 bases and the V segment lost 6 bases, leaving 9 bases of the junction unmatched. From germline, CDR1 is SGHAT and CDR2 FQNNGV. For the CDR3, the DNA is TGTGCCAGCAGAAATCACAGGGGGAAGGATGAAAAACTGTTTTTT. It translates to CASRNHRGKDEKLFF.

V is TRBV6-5 and J is TRBJ2-2; 7 bases match TRBD1. This CDR3 region has 15 residues. After removal of 7 bases from V and 2 bases from J, the junction contained 7 bases not matched to a gene. CDR1 and CDR2 from the germline V gene are MNHEY and SVGAGI. The CDR3 coding sequence is TGTGCCAGCAAAGTCGGGGACAGCAACACCGGGGAGCTGTTTTTT. Its translation: CASKVGDSNTGELFF.

The V and J genes are TRBV4-2 and TRBJ1-1, with a possible D match to TRBD1 (6 bases). This CDR3 comprises 14 residues. The V and J ends lost 2 bases and 1 base respectively, with 8 bases between them. Germline-derived CDR1 and CDR2 are LGHNA and YNFKEQ. The CDR3 here is CASSQPGANTEAFF. For the CDR3, the DNA is TGTGCCAGCAGCCAACCAGGGGCGAACACTGAAGCTTTCTTT.

This rearrangement joins TRBV6-5 to TRBJ1-2; 7 bases line up with TRBD1. V lost 3 bases and J lost 5; bases outside the gene matches: 9. CDR1 and CDR2 (germline): MNHEY, SVGAGI. The CDR3 loop spans 15 amino acids. CDR3 nucleotides: TGTGCCAGCAGTTATGACAGGGAAAATCGGTATGGCTACACCTTC. This sequence encodes CASSYDRENRYGYTF.

The V and J genes are TRBV5-6 and TRBJ2-1, with 9 nucleotides matching TRBD1. Germline-derived CDR1 and CDR2 are SGHDT and YYEEEE. With V trimmed by 0 bases and J by 10 bases, 14 bases remained unmatched. The CDR3 sequence is 17 residues long. The CDR3 here is CASSLGIGQGMDREQFF. CDR3 in DNA: TGTGCCAGCAGCTTGGGTATCGGACAGGGGATGGATCGGGAGCAGTTCTTC.

A single count supports this clone. This chain uses TRBV7-9 with TRBJ1-5, with D perhaps matching TRBD1 (5 bases). With 1 base removed from V and 2 bases from J, the gap between germline ends came to 12 bases. CDR1 and CDR2 from the germline V gene are SEHNR and FQNEAQ (reference sequence). CDR3 length: 16 amino acids. The DNA of the CDR3 is TGTGCCAGCAGCTTAGGGGGGGGTGTTGGCAATCAGCCCCAGCATTTT. Encoded protein: CASSLGGGVGNQPQHF.

V and J are TRBV30 and TRBJ1-5, with 7 nucleotides matching TRBD1. The CDR3 consists of 17 residues. CDR1 GTSNPN and CDR2 SVGIG come from the germline V gene (reference sequence). V lost 6 bases and J lost 2; bases outside the gene matches: 16. The CDR3 nucleotides read TGTGCCTGTGCGACAGGACAGGCAACTTGGGGCAATCAGCCCCAGCATTTT. As protein: CACATGQATWGNQPQHF.

The chain combines TRBV11-2 with TRBJ2-1; 12 bases map to TRBD2. The germline gives CDR1 SGHAT, CDR2 FQNNGV. This CDR3 has 18 amino acids. Germline trimming cut 6 bases from V and 14 bases from J; bases unmatched to any gene: 23. The CDR3 reads CASSFMGLAGRSLMLEFF. The CDR3 nucleotides are TGTGCCAGCAGTTTCATGGGACTAGCGGGTAGGAGCTTGATGTTGGAGTTCTTC.